The 11 T cell receptor beta chains below come from one sample, sequenced in a study of T cell responses to AZD1222 COVID-19 vaccine. TCRdb's copy holds only in-frame clones and misses some; the assay was immunoSEQ multiplex PCR. The repertoire holds 70,000 to 90,000 clones, with 90% as singletons. The sample was peripheral blood, taken on day 0 of AZD1222 vaccination. Receptors originate from an adult in good health.

The chain uses TRBV5-4 and TRBJ2-7, with D unresolved. Per germline, CDR1 SGHNT and CDR2 YYREEE (reference sequence). Trimming cost V 6 bases and J 7 bases, with 14 bases left between them. The CDR3 extends over 12 amino acids. The CDR3 reads CASNKLSGEQYF. CDR3 sequence (DNA): TGTGCCAGCAACAAATTGAGTGGGGAGCAGTACTTC.

This chain links TRBV3-1 (or the pseudogene TRBV3-2) with TRBJ2-7, with D unclear. The germline V gene has CDR1 LGHDT and CDR2 YNNKEL (reference sequence). The CDR3 runs 12 residues. Trimming took off 3 bases at V and 6 bases at J, with 9 bases between the two ends. The CDR3 here is CASSQWNSEQYF. The CDR3 region has the DNA TGTGCCAGCAGCCAGTGGAATAGCGAGCAGTACTTC.

This clone has a handful of counts. The J gene is TRBJ1-6, the V gene TRBV14, with TRBD1 matching 7 bases. V shed 5 bases and J 8 bases; nucleotides not matched to a gene: 6. CDR3 length: 14 amino acids. In germline, CDR1 is SGHDN, CDR2 FVKESK. The CDR3 DNA follows: TGTGCCAGCAGCGTCGACAGGGCTTATTCACCCCTCCACTTT. Protein sequence: CASSVDRAYSPLHF.

The rearrangement joins TRBV24-1 to TRBJ1-5; D uncertain. There are 17 residues in the CDR3. The V gene's germline CDR1 is KGHDR and CDR2 SFDVKD. V was clipped by 2 bases and J by 4 bases, with 17 bases between them. This CDR3 is CATSDSRTITGNQPQHF. CDR3 sequence (DNA): TGTGCCACCAGTGATTCCCGGACGATAACTGGAAATCAGCCCCAGCATTTT.

This chain uses TRBV7-9 with TRBJ2-1; perhaps TRBD1 as D (6 bases). This CDR3 has 16 residues. V was cut by 5 bases and J by 10 bases, with 24 bases left in between. Per the germline V gene, CDR1 is SEHNR and CDR2 is FQNEAQ (reference sequence). The CDR3 bases are TGTGCCAGCAGCCCTAACCCGCGCATGGGGGCGCGGGAGCAGTTCTTC. Protein product: CASSPNPRMGAREQFF.

This chain uses TRBV19 with TRBJ2-3, with TRBD2 matching over 7 bases. In germline, CDR1 is LNHDA, CDR2 SQIVND (reference sequence). V lost 5 bases to trimming and J lost 0 bases; unmatched junction nucleotides: 8. The CDR3 runs 16 residues. This chain's CDR3 is CASSLRGSGSTDTQYF. In nucleotides, the CDR3 is TGTGCCAGTAGTCTAAGGGGTAGCGGGAGCACAGATACGCAGTATTTT. Full variable domain (rest looked up from reference TRBV19 and TRBJ2-3): DGGITQSPKYLFRKEGQNVTLSCEQNLNHDAMYWYRQDPGQGLRLIYYSQIVNDFQKGDIAEGYSVSREKKESFPLTVTSAQKNPTAFYLCASSLRGSGSTDTQYFGPGTRLTVL.

This clone was detected many times. The chain employs TRBV10-3 and TRBJ2-2; 9 nucleotides align to TRBD2. Losses at the gene ends were 5 bases for V and 1 base for J; bases not matched to a gene: 2. The CDR3 has 15 residues. Germline loops: CDR1 ENHRY, CDR2 SYGVKD. The CDR3 here is CAISKTSGNTGELFF. Here the CDR3 DNA reads TGTGCCATCAGTAAGACTAGCGGGAACACCGGGGAGCTGTTTTTT.

This clone was seen once. V is TRBV19 and J is TRBJ1-3; D uncertain. Trimming shortened V by 8 bases and J by 3 bases, and 17 bases separated the two germline ends. The germline gives CDR1 LNHDA, CDR2 SQIVND (reference sequence). There are 15 residues in the CDR3. CDR3: CASSPGRVGGNTIYF. The CDR3 coding sequence is TGTGCCAGTTCACCCGGGCGTGTAGGTGGAAACACCATATATTTT.

This clone was detected once. The CDR3: CASSLAEGALEAFF. In nucleotides, the CDR3 is TGTGCCAGCAGCTTGGCGGAAGGGGCCCTTGAAGCTTTCTTT. The V and J genes are TRBV5-4 and TRBJ1-1, with D possibly being TRBD1 (5 bases). Germline V lookup: CDR1 SGHNT, CDR2 YYREEE (reference sequence). This CDR3 is built from 14 residues. The V end lost 0 bases, the J end lost 7 bases, and 13 bases lay between the germline ends.

This chain connects TRBV29-1 to TRBJ2-1, with D possibly TRBD2 on 6 matching bases. CDR3 length: 12 residues. Per germline, CDR1 SQVTM and CDR2 ANQGSEA. Trimming removed 3 bases from V and 7 bases from J, with 10 bases in between. The CDR3 loop reads CSVEASVNEQFF. In DNA form, the CDR3 reads TGCAGCGTTGAGGCTAGCGTTAATGAGCAGTTCTTC.

The chain employs TRBV28 and TRBJ1-2; D unclear. Trimming cost V 4 bases and J 4 bases, with 4 bases left between them. This CDR3 has 11 amino acids. Germline V gene lookup returns CDR1 MDHEN and CDR2 SYDVKM. CDR3 in amino acids: CASSSVYGYTF. The CDR3 DNA reads TGTGCCAGCAGTTCCGTCTATGGCTACACCTTC.